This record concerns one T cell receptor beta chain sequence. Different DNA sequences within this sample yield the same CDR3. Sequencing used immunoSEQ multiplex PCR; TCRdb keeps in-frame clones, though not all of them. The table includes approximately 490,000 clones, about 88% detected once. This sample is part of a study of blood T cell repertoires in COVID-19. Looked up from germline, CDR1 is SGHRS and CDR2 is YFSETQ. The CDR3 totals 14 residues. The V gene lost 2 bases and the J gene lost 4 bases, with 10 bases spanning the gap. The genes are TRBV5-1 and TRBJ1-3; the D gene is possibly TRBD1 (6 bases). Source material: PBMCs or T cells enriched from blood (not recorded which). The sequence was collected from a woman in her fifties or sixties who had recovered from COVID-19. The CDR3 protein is CASSFQGSGNTIYF. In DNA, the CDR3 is TGCGCCAGCAGCTTTCAGGGGTCAGGAAACACCATATATTTT.